Detailed here is one T cell receptor beta chain. The antigen it binds to is not known. At one end, the junction sequence differs from germline, possibly due to a read error. Per the germline V gene (reference sequence), SSHAT is the CDR1 and FNYEAQ is the CDR2. There are 13 amino acids in the CDR3, from cysteine to phenylalanine inclusive. Of the read, only the CDR3 DNA is kept; its 39 bases are in frame from base 1. The cohort was made up of 666 healthy bone marrow donors. Cohort members were all nominally healthy when sampled, although unrecorded immune exposures were likely present. CMV serostatus was recorded as positive for some 300 and negative for about half of the 666 cohort members, whereas no CMV serostatus was recorded for the donor in question. Every donor gave a peripheral blood sample, and the peripheral blood mononuclear cells from that sample were used for TCR beta sequencing. The Qiagen DNeasy Blood Extraction Kit was used to extract genomic DNA from the blood cell samples.

This specimen comes from a study of cytomegalovirus exposure and HLA in healthy donors (dated by TCRdb to about 2017). With regard to the full study: An earlier analysis of 587 of the donors reported 276 Gb of sequence data and 117 million unique TCR beta sequences obtained from roughly 180 million T cells. In an earlier analysis of 500 to 650 of the donors, high-throughput TCR beta sequencing was used to judge whether each TCR beta V gene segment behaved as functional or pseudogenic. High-throughput TCR immunosequencing, statistical association of individual TCRs with disease status, and machine learning were combined to predict cytomegalovirus infection status. The study aimed to test whether cataloging public T cell receptors could reveal signatures of past pathogen exposure. A later genetic analysis took genome-wide SNP genotypes for about 55% of the roughly 670 donors and used that subset as a discovery cohort. In the later analysis, no new phenotypic data were used to find candidate immune exposures; instead, reliance was placed on TCR beta sequences and their occurrence across donors. Typing coverage differed by locus: A, B, C, DRB1 and DQB1 were typed in roughly 620-630 donors, DQA1 in 500 to 550, DPA1 in over 600, and DPB1 in roughly 450. In addition to the first cohort of 666 subjects, a separate validation cohort of 120 different subjects was used. The study used immunosequencing to profile the T cell repertoires of approximately 690 subjects and linked those repertoires to cytomegalovirus serostatus. Across under 500 genotyped donors of the cohort, an average of about 240,000 unique TCR beta nucleotide sequences per donor were sequenced, and around 20% of those sequences were non-productive. Because of strong linkage in the cohort, roughly five DR-DQ haplotypes were treated as single units for association and clustering. Every repertoire in the discovery cohort had been generated on one and the same sequencing platform. In a later analysis, previously published TCR beta repertoires from roughly 710 donors were re-analyzed and high-resolution HLA genotyping was added so that TCR occurrence patterns could be studied. An early release covering 550 to 650 HLA-typed donors comprised approximately 300 gigabases of sequencing data and roughly 85 million unique TCR sequences. Alongside the repertoire data, information on donor age, sex, ethnicity and CMV serostatus was compiled. HLA typing included class I and class II loci at four-digit resolution. Among the roughly 410 genotyped donors, around 81% belonged to the genetic ancestry cluster associated with self-reported Caucasian donors.

Broader findings and caveats from the paper: In vitro tests confirmed that three of the cytomegalovirus-associated TCR beta chains recognize cytomegalovirus antigens. A further reported finding was that TCR beta sequences accurately predicted the HLA-A and HLA-B alleles for most subjects in the first cohort. Most TCR sequences were seen in very few donors, while some public TCRs were found in many individuals. The cohort was sequenced for TCR beta chains only, and without alpha or paired-chain data the features that could be detected were limited. A later analysis associated about 17,000 TCR beta sequences with specific HLA alleles at a false discovery rate of 0.05. Presence/absence analyses assumed roughly uniform sequencing depth across donors, an assumption that may not hold. The classifier was reported to diagnose cytomegalovirus status with high specificity and sensitivity in both the original cohort and the validation cohort. In a later analysis, several top co-occurrence clusters were reported to appear linked to parvovirus B19, influenza, CMV and Epstein-Barr virus. The earlier analysis of nearly 600 of the donors excluded approximately 17 rarely observed V segments, including chromosome 9 orphons, because counts were too low. According to a later analysis, most CMV-associated TCR beta chains appeared to be HLA-restricted, and the HLA associations seemed to be driven largely by CMV exposure. V-gene and J-gene trimming of TCR beta chains was associated with a missense DCLRE1C variant in a later genetic analysis, and the association was replicated in an independent cohort. Correlated functional status among segregating V segments might reflect linkage disequilibrium, but an unknown experimental factor could not be ruled out. A later analysis found that HLA-associated TCR beta chains were more clonally expanded and had lower generation probabilities than equally common non-associated chains. The study gave a list of around 170 TCR beta chains associated with cytomegalovirus. Strong co-occurrence of HLA alleles, especially DR and DQ, made assigning TCR associations to individual alleles difficult. Broadly in line with IMGT annotations, most TCR beta V segments showed up in productive rearrangements about 87% or about 30% of the time in an earlier analysis of under 700 of the donors. A cluster of highly shared sequence variants was judged likely to be a technical artifact of the sequencing pipeline. HLA typing was unavailable for some donors at each locus, so association tests used only the typed subset. In a later genetic analysis, fewer N-insertions in productive TCRs were reported among donors in an Asian-associated ancestry cluster than the roughly 640-donor mean. Because the 87-base-pair reads could not distinguish some IMGT-functional V segments, including TRBV6-2 and TRBV6-3, those segments were excluded. For the cohort, immune exposure information was limited to CMV serostatus. In a later analysis, the rate of TCR association differed among HLA loci, with DRB1 alleles having the most associated TCRs and HLA-C alleles having the fewest. The authors suggested that the approach could potentially be generalized to other disease states and immunological phenotypes.

The protocol used for the library was the immunoSEQ multiplex PCR assay. For the multiplex PCR, a mixture combining 60 forward primers for TCR Vbeta segments and 13 reverse primers for TCR Jbeta segments was used. Amplification of the CDR3 region of rearranged TCR beta genes was performed with a multiplex PCR assay on genomic DNA. Amplified TCR beta libraries were sequenced as 87-base-pair reads on the Illumina HiSeq System. The published analysis was carried out like this. A later analysis counted approximately 74 million unique TCR beta chains across the roughly 700 repertoires, and some 11 million of these chains were shared by at least two donors. To remove PCR and sequencing errors, raw reads were error-corrected and collapsed into unique sequences using a nearest-neighbor algorithm that merged closely related sequences. Alignment of CDR3 sequences to IMGT reference sequences was used to assign V, D and J gene segments. For a sequence to be retained, at least a six-nucleotide match to both a V gene segment and a J gene segment was required. A rearrangement counted as productive if the CDR3 had no stop codons and remained in frame with V and J, and every other rearrangement counted as non-productive. CDR3 was defined by IMGT convention, running from the second conserved V-encoded cysteine to the conserved J-encoded phenylalanine. The earlier analysis of 587 of the donors excluded sequences that lacked an unambiguous match to a single V gene segment. In an earlier analysis of several hundred of the donors, V segments were called functional above 56.7% productive rearrangements and were called segregating when the between-donor standard deviation exceeded 5%. To diagnose cytomegalovirus status from the catalog of TCR beta chain sequences, a statistical classification framework was built. In a later analysis, TCR nucleotide sequences were compared against IMGT/GENE-DB human TR gene sequences so that V and J genes could be assigned. In a later analysis, CDR3 sequences and most-parsimonious VDJ recombination scenarios were assigned using the TCRdist pipeline. In a later analysis, every TCR beta chain was defined by the combination of its CDR3 amino acid sequence and its V-gene family, and reads without a unique V-gene family were dropped. To address suspected cross-contamination and a sequencing artifact, a later analysis removed 592 highly shared, low-generation-probability nucleotide sequences. A later analysis calculated a clonal expansion index for each public chain from normalized within-repertoire ranks of inferred template counts. In a later analysis, generation probabilities were computed using a VDJ recombination model fitted to out-of-frame rearrangements, and the results were checked against IGoR. A later analysis scored TCR-TCR, TCR-HLA and TCR-CMV co-occurrence with hypergeometric tests, applying a repertoire-size bias correction to TCR pairs. To estimate false discovery rates, a later analysis permuted the HLA or CMV assignments 20 times. In a later analysis, co-occurring TCRs were grouped with DBSCAN, and TCRdist sequence similarity was added when clustering was performed within HLA-allele-positive subsets. For co-occurrence clustering, repertoires with fewer than 30,000 or more than 120,000 public chains were excluded, along with five or six repertoires with anomalous nucleotide sharing. TCRdb obtained this table from immuneACCESS and retained in-frame rearrangements with V and J assigned. These tables miss some clones; where compared with another copy, unresolved V genes account for less than half of the shortfall, and the remainder is unexplained. Clonal size and the V and J genes are those of that table, whereas D and trimming came from the DNA. This sample comprises around 150,000 clones, 73% of them detected only once. Together, the top ten hold about an eighth of the sample.

Recombination connected TRBV7-7 to TRBJ1-4; the central 8 bases match TRBD1. The sequence was obtained from a human donor in good health. The specimen sequenced was PBMCs. CDR3 reads: CASSLGQGEKLFF. Here is the DNA: TGTGCTAGCAGCTTAGGACAGGGTGAAAAACTGTTTTTT.